What follows are 30 T cell receptor beta chains derived from one specimen sequenced in a study of T-cell memory formation after mild COVID-19. TCRdb itself ran the 5' RACE reads through MiXCR, one entry per CDR3 protein. The top ten clones hold roughly 13% of a sample with around 320,000 distinct CDR3 sequences, 28% of them seen once. Sequenced material: PBMCs or a T cell subset sorted from them (not recorded which). Receptors were obtained from an adult woman who had mild COVID-19 (a few samples of this study predate the infection). Cell type and time point are not known.

The chain couples TRBV5-1 to TRBJ2-3; TRBD1 aligns across 9 bases. The V segment lost 0 bases and the J segment 1 base; nucleotides outside the gene matches: 3. The CDR3 sequence is 16 residues long. Germline CDR1 reads SGHRS; CDR2 reads YFSETQ. The CDR3 reads CASSLETGGGTDTQYF. The CDR3 nucleotides are TGCGCCAGCAGCTTGGAGACAGGGGGAGGCACAGATACGCAGTATTTT.

This clonotype was seen ten or more times. This chain's CDR3 is CASSQNRGQETQYF. The CDR3 DNA follows: TGTGCCAGCAGCCAAAACCGGGGACAAGAGACCCAGTACTTC. V is TRBV14 and J is TRBJ2-5; possibly TRBD2 for D (5 bases). The V gene lost 2 bases and the J gene lost 2 bases, with 9 bases spanning the gap. Per the germline V gene, CDR1 is SGHDN and CDR2 is FVKESK. This CDR3 has 14 amino acids.

This clonotype was seen only a few times. DNA for the CDR3: TGTGCCAGCAGCCAATCAATGGGGCGGCAGCCCCAGCATTTT. Translation gives CASSQSMGRQPQHF. This chain joins TRBV3-1 and TRBJ1-5; D is possibly TRBD1 (5 bases). The V gene lost 2 bases and the J gene lost 7 bases, with 12 bases spanning the gap. The CDR3 contains 14 residues. The germline V gene has CDR1 LGHDT and CDR2 YNNKEL (reference sequence).

V is TRBV24-1 and J is TRBJ1-2; a weak D match, TRBD1 (5 bases). Trimming shortened V by 9 bases and J by 0 bases, and 19 bases separated the two germline ends. The CDR3 runs 16 residues. CDR1 is KGHDR and CDR2 is SFDVKD in the germline V gene. CDR3 sequence reads: CATSSGPLTTNYGYTF. The CDR3 region has the DNA TGTGCCACCTCCTCGGGGCCGCTTACGACTAACTATGGCTACACCTTC.

Only a few counts were recorded for this clonotype. This rearrangement joins TRBV24-1 to TRBJ2-1; a possible D gene is TRBD2 (5 bases). Trimming left V 5 bases short and J 4 bases short, with 8 bases between. The CDR3 spans 13 residues. Germline V gene lookup returns CDR1 KGHDR and CDR2 SFDVKD. CDR3 in DNA: TGTGCCACCAGTGGAGGACTTTACAATGAGCAGTTCTTC. This sequence encodes CATSGGLYNEQFF.

In this sample, this clonotype turned up a few times. CDR3 in DNA: TGTGCCAGCAGCCCAGGAGACTATAGCAATCAGCCCCAGCATTTT. It specifies CASSPGDYSNQPQHF. The V gene is TRBV9, the J gene TRBJ1-5, with D unresolved. This CDR3 region has 15 residues. Trimming shortened V by 4 bases and J by 0 bases, and 11 bases separated the two germline ends. The V gene's germline CDR1 is SGDLS and CDR2 YYNGEE.

This clonotype was seen only a few times. The J gene is TRBJ2-1, the V gene TRBV7-9; possible D gene TRBD1, 6 bases. The CDR3 loop spans 15 amino acids. Trimming took off 3 bases at V and 2 bases at J, with 11 bases between the two ends. CDR1 SEHNR and CDR2 FQNEAQ come from the germline V gene (reference sequence). CDR3: CASSFRGDTYNEQFF. The CDR3 DNA reads TGTGCCAGCAGCTTCAGGGGAGATACCTACAATGAGCAGTTCTTC.

This clonotype was detected a few times. V is TRBV5-1 and J is TRBJ1-6; D gene uncertain. CDR1 and CDR2 (germline): SGHRS, YFSETQ. Trimming left V 5 bases short and J 5 bases short, with 14 bases between. This CDR3 is 15 amino acids long. This chain's CDR3 is CASSPDSPDNSPLHF. CDR3 sequence (DNA): TGCGCCAGCAGTCCAGACTCTCCGGATAATTCACCCCTCCACTTT.

This chain uses TRBV6-5 with TRBJ2-3; D is ambiguous. CDR1 is MNHEY, CDR2 SVGAGI, per germline. Trimming cost V 6 bases and J 4 bases, with 20 bases left between them. This CDR3 is 16 amino acids long. The CDR3 sequence: CASRSISSGDADTQYF. CDR3 nucleotide sequence: TGTGCCAGCAGATCTATCTCCTCCGGAGACGCAGATACGCAGTATTTT.

The table lists this clonotype with a few counts. The chain has TRBV7-8 and TRBJ2-7; D is unclear. This CDR3 is built from 15 residues. Germline V lookup: CDR1 SGHVS, CDR2 FQNEAQ. V lost 11 bases and J lost 0, with 20 bases in between. CDR3 amino acids: CAVLRWGSSSYEQYF. In DNA, the CDR3 is TGTGCCGTCCTCCGATGGGGTTCCAGCTCCTACGAGCAGTACTTC. Based on the CDR3 plus reference TRBV7-8 and TRBJ2-7, the full variable domain is GAGVSQSPRYKVAKRGQDVALRCDPISGHVSLFWYQQALGQGPEFLTYFQNEAQLDKSGLPSDRFFAERPEGSVSTLKIQRTQQEDSAVYLCAVLRWGSSSYEQYFGPGTRLTVT.

Only a few counts were recorded for this clonotype. V usage is TRBV7-9 and J usage is TRBJ1-2; perhaps TRBD1 as D (6 bases). CDR1 is SEHNR and CDR2 is FQNEAQ in the germline V gene (reference sequence). The CDR3 totals 16 residues. V lost 0 bases to trimming and J lost 4 bases, with 15 bases between them. CDR3 protein: CASSLADGTNFYGYTF. CDR3 nucleotides: TGTGCCAGCAGCTTAGCGGACGGGACAAATTTCTATGGCTACACCTTC.

This clonotype was seen only a few times. The rearrangement links TRBV7-9 to TRBJ2-7; TRBD2 aligns across 7 bases. Per the germline V gene, CDR1 is SEHNR and CDR2 is FQNEAQ (reference sequence). This CDR3 has 14 residues. V lost 5 bases, J lost 7 bases, and 11 bases stayed unmatched. The CDR3 nucleotides are TGTGCCAGCAGCATACCGGCGGGGGTAGGGGAGCAGTACTTC. This encodes CASSIPAGVGEQYF.

The chain uses TRBV10-3 and TRBJ2-3; TRBD1 matches at 8 bases. The length of the CDR3 is 14 residues. Germline CDR1 is ENHRY and CDR2 is SYGVKD. The V and J ends lost 10 bases and 4 bases, in that order; junction bases with no gene match: 10. CDR3 DNA: TGTGCCAGCTCCCCGGGACAGGTCCCAGATACGCAGTATTTT. The encoded protein is CASSPGQVPDTQYF.

This clonotype has just a few counts. The chain joins TRBV29-1 to TRBJ2-3; TRBD2 aligns across 12 bases. The J segment lost 1 base and the V segment lost 4 bases, leaving 12 bases of the junction unmatched. The CDR3 runs 18 residues. Germline lookup yields CDR1 SQVTM and CDR2 ANQGSEA. CDR3 sequence reads: CSVAASGRARWGTDTQYF. In DNA, the CDR3 is TGCAGCGTTGCGGCTAGCGGGAGGGCCCGGTGGGGCACAGATACGCAGTATTTT.

The CDR3 nucleotides read TGTGCCACCAGCGGAAGGACTAGTTACAATGAGCAGTTCTTC. Amino acid sequence: CATSGRTSYNEQFF. This chain connects TRBV15 to TRBJ2-1; 7 bases align to TRBD2. Trimming took 5 bases from V and 4 from J; bases not matched to a gene: 5. This CDR3 has 14 residues. The germline V gene has CDR1 LNHNV and CDR2 YYDKDF (reference sequence).

This clonotype has only a few counts. The V gene is TRBV5-5, the J gene TRBJ2-3, with D perhaps TRBD2 (6 bases). Trimming stripped 4 bases from V and 4 bases from J, with 10 bases between. The CDR3 covers 13 residues. Germline V CDR1 and CDR2: SGHKS, YYEKEE (reference sequence). The CDR3 DNA is TGTGCCAGCAGCAAGGAGGGACCAGATACGCAGTATTTT. Protein product: CASSKEGPDTQYF.

The gene calls are TRBV6-5 and TRBJ1-5; D is ambiguous. This CDR3 has 15 amino acids. Germline-derived CDR1 and CDR2 are MNHEY and SVGAGI. V shed 5 bases and J shed 1 base, with 12 bases lying between them. The CDR3 DNA sequence: TGTGCCAGCAGTCAAGACACCAGCAGCAATCAGCCCCAGCATTTT. As protein: CASSQDTSSNQPQHF.

This clonotype was seen a handful of times. A read error may account for a junction end that differs from germline. The chain recombines TRBV7-7 with TRBJ2-1, with TRBD2 matching over 10 bases. The length of the CDR3 is 14 residues. Germline V gives CDR1 SSHAT, CDR2 FNYEAQ (reference sequence). The DNA for the CDR3 is TGTGCTAGCAGCCCGGGACTAGCGAGGGATGAGCAGTTCTTC. This codes for CASSPGLARDEQFF.

This clonotype has more than one count but fewer than ten. The rearrangement links TRBV2 to TRBJ2-3, with 8 bases identical to TRBD2. V trimming: 7 bases; J trimming: 2 bases; junction bases outside the gene matches: 5. Germline CDR1 is SNHLY and CDR2 is FYNNEI. There are 14 residues in the CDR3. Written as DNA, the CDR3 is TGTGCCAGCAATCAACTAGCGGACACAGATACGCAGTATTTT. Encoded protein: CASNQLADTDTQYF.

The chain employs TRBV20-1 and TRBJ1-2; tentative D call: TRBD1 (5 bases). CDR3 length equals 17 residues. Germline V gene sequence: CDR1 DFQATT, CDR2 SNEGSKA (reference sequence). The V end was cut by 0 bases, the J end by 4 bases, with 21 bases between. The CDR3 spells CSARDFWPVGESYGYTF. CDR3 DNA: TGCAGTGCTAGAGATTTTTGGCCTGTAGGGGAAAGCTATGGCTACACCTTC.

The chain uses TRBV5-1 and TRBJ2-2; 7 bases agree with TRBD1. This CDR3 has 15 residues. Germline V lookup: CDR1 SGHRS, CDR2 YFSETQ. V trimming: 0 bases; J trimming: 5 bases; junction bases outside the gene matches: 4. The CDR3 here is CASSLATGSTGELFF. The CDR3, as DNA: TGCGCCAGCAGCTTGGCGACAGGGTCGACCGGGGAGCTGTTTTTT.

This clonotype has just a few counts. The rearrangement uses TRBV5-1 and TRBJ1-5; D might be TRBD1 (5 bases). V lost 3 bases, J lost 3 bases, and 13 bases lay in between. In germline, CDR1 is SGHRS, CDR2 YFSETQ. The CDR3 is made up of 15 amino acids. CDR3 in amino acids: CASSSEPGPNQPQHF. Written as DNA, the CDR3 is TGCGCCAGCAGCTCCGAACCGGGACCCAATCAGCCCCAGCATTTT.

The rearrangement uses TRBV6-2 or TRBV6-3 and TRBJ2-1; a possible D gene is TRBD1 (6 bases). V was pared by 5 bases and J by 10 bases, with 18 bases between. This CDR3 has 14 amino acids. Germline CDR1 is MNHEY and CDR2 is SVGEGT. CDR3 DNA sequence: TGTGCCAGCAGTACCTACAGGGTTAATTGGGAGCAGTTCTTC. Translation: CASSTYRVNWEQFF.

This clonotype was seen only a few times. J is TRBJ2-1 and V is TRBV9, with TRBD2 identical over 12 bases. The CDR3 loop spans 18 amino acids. Per germline, CDR1 SGDLS and CDR2 YYNGEE. V was clipped by 5 bases and J by 0 bases; unmatched bases: 9. Here the CDR3 DNA reads TGTGCCAGCAGTGGACTAGCGGGGTCCACGAGCTCCTACAATGAGCAGTTCTTC. Translation: CASSGLAGSTSSYNEQFF.

The chain has TRBV3-1 and TRBJ1-6; TRBD1 matches 9 bases. Germline V gene lookup returns CDR1 LGHDT and CDR2 YNNKEL (reference sequence). The V and J ends lost 4 bases and 7 bases, in that order; junction bases with no gene match: 5. CDR3 length: 15 amino acids. In nucleotides, the CDR3 is TGTGCCAGCAGCCTATTGGGACAGGGAAATTCACCCCTCCACTTT. Translating it yields CASSLLGQGNSPLHF.

This rearrangement joins TRBV25-1 to TRBJ2-7, with TRBD1 identical over 7 bases. Germline V gene lookup returns CDR1 MGHDK and CDR2 SYGVNS. After removal of 4 bases from V and 1 base from J, the junction contained 13 bases not matched to a gene. This CDR3 contains 17 residues. In DNA form, the CDR3 reads TGTGCCAGCAGTGGATCTCCGGGGACAGAATCTTCCTACGAGCAGTACTTC. Translated: CASSGSPGTESSYEQYF.

The rearrangement joins TRBV24-1 to TRBJ2-3; TRBD2 aligns across 7 bases. V was clipped by 4 bases and J by 2 bases; unmatched bases: 5. Germline CDR1 and CDR2: KGHDR and SFDVKD. CDR3 length: 15 residues. The CDR3 region is CATSERGDPTDTQYF. In DNA form, the CDR3 reads TGTGCCACCAGTGAACGGGGGGACCCCACAGATACGCAGTATTTT.

In this sample, this clonotype turned up a few times. J is TRBJ2-7 and V is TRBV11-2; TRBD1 might be the D (6 bases). Germline V gene sequence: CDR1 SGHAT, CDR2 FQNNGV. CDR3 length equals 15 residues. The ends were cut back, 3 bases at V and 2 bases at J, with 14 bases in the middle. The CDR3 is CASSFSTGLAYEQYF. The DNA of the CDR3 is TGTGCCAGCAGCTTCTCGACAGGACTGGCCTACGAGCAGTACTTC.

There are many counts of this clonotype. The rearrangement uses TRBV5-1 and TRBJ2-7, with D possibly TRBD1 on 5 matching bases. The CDR3 runs 13 residues. Trimming removed 4 bases from V and 1 base from J, with 9 bases in between. Germline V gene data show CDR1 as SGHRS and CDR2 as YFSETQ. The CDR3 reads CASSQTESYEQYF. DNA of the CDR3: TGCGCCAGCAGCCAGACAGAGTCCTACGAGCAGTACTTC.

V is TRBV5-4 and J is TRBJ2-5; the D is unclear. The V gene lost 2 bases and the J gene lost 1 base, with 6 bases spanning the gap. CDR3 size: 13 residues. From germline, CDR1 is SGHNT and CDR2 YYREEE (reference sequence). The CDR3 is CASSFRTQETQYF. As DNA, the CDR3 is TGTGCCAGCAGCTTTAGGACCCAAGAGACCCAGTACTTC.